This T cell receptor beta chain derives from a study of graft-versus-host responses after intestinal transplantation. About the study: Among the recipients, transplants were multivisceral, liver-intestinal, or isolated intestinal.

The table came from immunoSEQ multiplex PCR; TCRdb's copy has only in-frame clones and leaves some out. The sample lists fewer than 90,000 clones, about 95% occurring once. As to this clone: The antigen remains undetermined.

Study-level findings and limits: GvH clones were found in recipient marrow; some appeared first in ileum or blood. Individuals carrying graft-donor T cell macrochimerism showed high graft-versus-host to host-versus-graft clonal ratios in allografts. Peak circulating GvH clone levels tracked with early post-transplant HvG declines.

V was pared by 3 bases and J by 5 bases, with 9 bases of the junction left unmatched. CDR1 and CDR2 from the germline V gene are MNHEY and SVGAGI. The CDR3 consists of 15 residues. The sequencing used unstimulated CD4+ T cells sorted from spleen or lymph node cells, collected before transplant. The chain combines TRBV6-5 with TRBJ2-7; 8 bases align to TRBD1. The sequence was obtained from a human donor who was the organ donor for an intestinal transplant. This CDR3 reads CASSYVKTGVNEQYF. DNA for the CDR3: TGTGCCAGCAGTTATGTAAAGACAGGGGTGAACGAGCAGTACTTC.